This passage covers 6 T cell receptor beta chains from one sample sequenced in a study of blood T cell repertoires in COVID-19. The table came from immunoSEQ multiplex PCR; TCRdb's copy has only in-frame clones and leaves some out. The table shows around 190,000 clones, with around four fifths occurring only once. Sequencing used PBMCs or T cells enriched from blood (not recorded which). These receptor sequences come from a middle-aged man who had recovered from COVID-19.

This clone was seen only once. J is TRBJ2-3 and V is TRBV24-1, with 8 bases identical to TRBD1. V dropped 3 bases and J dropped 6; count of bases not matched to a gene: 7. This CDR3 is 15 amino acids long. CDR1 and CDR2 (germline): KGHDR, SFDVKD. CDR3 in DNA: TGTGCCACCAGTGATATCGGACAGGGAGTGGATACGCAGTATTTT. Encoded protein: CATSDIGQGVDTQYF.

This clone was counted between two and nine times. This chain uses TRBV28 with TRBJ1-2; D unresolved. With 2 bases removed from V and 4 bases from J, the gap between germline ends came to 5 bases. CDR1 and CDR2 from the germline V gene are MDHEN and SYDVKM. The length of the CDR3 is 12 residues. For the CDR3, the DNA is TGTGCCAGCAGTTTAAACACCTATGGCTACACCTTC. Translated: CASSLNTYGYTF.

The rearrangement joins TRBV6-5 to TRBJ1-4; D unresolved. Trimming pared 5 bases from V and 0 bases from J, leaving 10 bases between. The CDR3 length is 15 residues. Germline V gene lookup returns CDR1 MNHEY and CDR2 SVGAGI. DNA for the CDR3: TGTGCCAGCAGTAACGGACTGGCAACTAATGAAAAACTGTTTTTT. Encoded protein: CASSNGLATNEKLFF.

V usage is TRBV6-5 and J usage is TRBJ2-7, with D perhaps matching TRBD1 (6 bases). Trimming took 7 bases from V and 3 from J, leaving 13 bases between them. CDR3 length: 13 residues. Germline V CDR1 and CDR2: MNHEY, SVGAGI. The CDR3: CASKKGVNYEQYF. CDR3 sequence (DNA): TGTGCCAGCAAAAAGGGGGTGAACTACGAGCAGTACTTC.

CDR3 loop: CASSKVLAGGPRQFF. CDR3 bases: TGTGCCAGTAGTAAAGTCCTAGCGGGGGGCCCCCGGCAGTTCTTC. This chain uses TRBV19 with TRBJ2-1; 11 bases are a match to TRBD2. Trimming at V came to 4 bases and at J to 12 bases, leaving 11 bases not matched to a gene. CDR1 and CDR2 from the germline V gene are LNHDA and SQIVND (reference sequence). The CDR3 is 15 residues long.

The chain employs TRBV18 and TRBJ1-3; D may be TRBD1 (6 bases). Trimming removed 2 bases at V and 4 bases at J, with 21 bases between. This CDR3 has 18 amino acids. CDR1 and CDR2 from the germline V gene are KGHSH and LQKENI. This chain's CDR3 is CASSPMIPQGNLGNTIYF. CDR3 coding DNA: TGTGCCAGCTCACCAATGATTCCTCAGGGGAACTTAGGAAACACCATATATTTT.